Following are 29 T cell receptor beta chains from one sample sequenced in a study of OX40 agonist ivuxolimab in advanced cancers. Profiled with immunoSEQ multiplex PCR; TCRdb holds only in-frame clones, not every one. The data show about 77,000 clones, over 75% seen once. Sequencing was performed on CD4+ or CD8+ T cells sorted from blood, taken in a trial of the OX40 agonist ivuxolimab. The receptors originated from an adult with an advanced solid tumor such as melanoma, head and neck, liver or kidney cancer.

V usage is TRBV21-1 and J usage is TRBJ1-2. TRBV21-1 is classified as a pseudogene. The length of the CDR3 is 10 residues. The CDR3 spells CASTDRGYTF. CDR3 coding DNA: TGTGCCAGCACCGACCGAGGCTACACCTTC.

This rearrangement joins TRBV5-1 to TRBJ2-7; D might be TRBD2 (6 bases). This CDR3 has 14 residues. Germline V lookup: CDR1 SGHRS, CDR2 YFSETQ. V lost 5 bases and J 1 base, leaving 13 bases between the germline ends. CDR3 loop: CASRDRTTSYEQYF. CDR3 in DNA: TGCGCCAGCAGAGATCGGACTACTTCCTACGAGCAGTACTTC.

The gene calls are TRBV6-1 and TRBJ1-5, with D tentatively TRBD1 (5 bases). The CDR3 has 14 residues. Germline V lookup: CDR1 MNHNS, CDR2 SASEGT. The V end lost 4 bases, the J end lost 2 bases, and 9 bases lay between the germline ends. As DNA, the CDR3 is TGTGCCAGCAGTGGGGGACTGGGCAATCAGCCCCAGCATTTT. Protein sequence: CASSGGLGNQPQHF.

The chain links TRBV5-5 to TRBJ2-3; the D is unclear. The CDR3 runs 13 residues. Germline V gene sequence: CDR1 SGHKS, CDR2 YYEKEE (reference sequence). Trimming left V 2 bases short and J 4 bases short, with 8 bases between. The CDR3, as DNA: TGTGCCAGCAGCTTAAGCCAGGCAGATACGCAGTATTTT. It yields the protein CASSLSQADTQYF.

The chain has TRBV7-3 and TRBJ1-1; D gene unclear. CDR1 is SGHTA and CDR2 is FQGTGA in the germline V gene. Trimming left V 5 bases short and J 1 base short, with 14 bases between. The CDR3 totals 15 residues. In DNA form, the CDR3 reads TGTGCCAGCAGCCCCAGAGAGGTGAAGAACACTGAAGCTTTCTTT. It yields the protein CASSPREVKNTEAFF.

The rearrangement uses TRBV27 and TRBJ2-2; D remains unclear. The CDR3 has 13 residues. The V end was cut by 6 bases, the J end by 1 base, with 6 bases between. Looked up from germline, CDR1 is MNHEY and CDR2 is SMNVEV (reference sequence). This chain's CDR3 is CASRIRNTGELFF. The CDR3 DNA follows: TGTGCCAGCAGAATCAGGAACACCGGGGAGCTGTTTTTT.

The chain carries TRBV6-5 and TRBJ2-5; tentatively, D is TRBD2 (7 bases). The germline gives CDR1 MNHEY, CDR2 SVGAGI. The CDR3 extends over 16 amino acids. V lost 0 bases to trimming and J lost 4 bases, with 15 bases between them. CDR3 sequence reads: CASSYSNRGAAETQYF. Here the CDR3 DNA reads TGTGCCAGCAGTTACTCGAATCGGGGGGCTGCAGAGACCCAGTACTTC.

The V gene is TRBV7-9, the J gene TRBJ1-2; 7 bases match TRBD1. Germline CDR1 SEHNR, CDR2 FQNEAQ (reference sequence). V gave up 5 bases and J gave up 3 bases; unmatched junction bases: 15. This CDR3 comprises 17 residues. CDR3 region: CASSRESARQGYYGYTF. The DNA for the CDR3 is TGTGCCAGCAGCCGCGAATCTGCACGACAGGGTTACTATGGCTACACCTTC. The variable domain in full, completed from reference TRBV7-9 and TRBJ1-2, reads DTGVSQNPRHKITKRGQNVTFRCDPISEHNRLYWYRQTLGQGPEFLTYFQNEAQLEKSRLLSDRFSAERPKGSFSTLEIQRTEQGDSAMYLCASSRESARQGYYGYTFGSGTRLTVV.

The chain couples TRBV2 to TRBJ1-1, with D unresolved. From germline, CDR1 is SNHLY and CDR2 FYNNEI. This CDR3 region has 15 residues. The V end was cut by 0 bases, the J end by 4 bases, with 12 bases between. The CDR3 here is CASSEALGPGTEAFF. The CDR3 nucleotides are TGTGCCAGCAGTGAAGCGCTTGGCCCCGGCACTGAAGCTTTCTTT.

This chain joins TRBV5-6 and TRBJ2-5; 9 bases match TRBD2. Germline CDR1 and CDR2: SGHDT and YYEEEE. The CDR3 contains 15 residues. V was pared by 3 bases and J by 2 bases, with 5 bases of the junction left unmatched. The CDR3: CASSYLSGGQETQYF. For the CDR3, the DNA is TGTGCCAGCAGCTACTTAAGCGGGGGGCAAGAGACCCAGTACTTC.

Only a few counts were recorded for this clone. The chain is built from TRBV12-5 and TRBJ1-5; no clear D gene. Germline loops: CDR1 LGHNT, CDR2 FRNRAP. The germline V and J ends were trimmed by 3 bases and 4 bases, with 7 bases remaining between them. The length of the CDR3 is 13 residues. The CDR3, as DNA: TGTGCTAGTGGTTTAAGTGGAAATCAGCCCCAGCATTTT. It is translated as CASGLSGNQPQHF.

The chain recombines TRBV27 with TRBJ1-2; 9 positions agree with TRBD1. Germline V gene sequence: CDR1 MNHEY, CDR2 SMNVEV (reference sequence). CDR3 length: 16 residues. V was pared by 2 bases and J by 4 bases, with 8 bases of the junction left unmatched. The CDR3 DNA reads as TGTGCCAGCAGTTTAACAGGGGGCCTACGGAGCTATGGCTACACCTTC. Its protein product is CASSLTGGLRSYGYTF.

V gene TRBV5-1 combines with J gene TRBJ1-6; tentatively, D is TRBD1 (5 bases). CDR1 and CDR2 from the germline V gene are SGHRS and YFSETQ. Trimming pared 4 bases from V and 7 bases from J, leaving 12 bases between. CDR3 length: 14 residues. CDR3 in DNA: TGCGCCAGCAGCGAAGGACATGGCAATTCACCCCTCCACTTT. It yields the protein CASSEGHGNSPLHF. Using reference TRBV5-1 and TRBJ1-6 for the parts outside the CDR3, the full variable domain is KAGVTQTPRYLIKTRGQQVTLSCSPISGHRSVSWYQQTPGQGLQFLFEYFSETQRNKGNFPGRFSGRQFSNSRSEMNVSTLELGDSALYLCASSEGHGNSPLHFGNGTRLTVT.

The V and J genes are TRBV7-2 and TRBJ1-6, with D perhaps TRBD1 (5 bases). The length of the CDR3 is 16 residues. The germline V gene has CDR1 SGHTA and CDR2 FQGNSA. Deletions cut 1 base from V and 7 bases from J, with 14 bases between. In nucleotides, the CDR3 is TGTGCCAGCAGCTTAGGCGTCAGGGCGATAAATTCACCCCTCCACTTT. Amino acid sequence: CASSLGVRAINSPLHF.

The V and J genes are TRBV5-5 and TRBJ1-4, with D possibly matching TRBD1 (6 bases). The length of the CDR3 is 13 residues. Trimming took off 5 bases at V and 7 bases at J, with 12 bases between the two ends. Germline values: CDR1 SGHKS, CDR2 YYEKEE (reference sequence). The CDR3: CASRLEQGEKLFF. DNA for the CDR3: TGTGCCAGCAGGCTAGAACAGGGTGAAAAACTGTTTTTT.

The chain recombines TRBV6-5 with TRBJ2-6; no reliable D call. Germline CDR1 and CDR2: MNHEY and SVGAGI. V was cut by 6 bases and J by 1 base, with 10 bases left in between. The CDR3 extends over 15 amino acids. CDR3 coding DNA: TGTGCCAGCAGATTACAGCCTTCTGGGGCCAACGTCCTGACTTTC. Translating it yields CASRLQPSGANVLTF.

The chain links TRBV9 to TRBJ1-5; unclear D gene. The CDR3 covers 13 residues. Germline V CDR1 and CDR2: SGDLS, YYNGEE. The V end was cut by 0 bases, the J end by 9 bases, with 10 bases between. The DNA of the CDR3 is TGTGCCAGCAGCGTAGGTCCGGATGGGCCCCAGCATTTT. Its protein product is CASSVGPDGPQHF.

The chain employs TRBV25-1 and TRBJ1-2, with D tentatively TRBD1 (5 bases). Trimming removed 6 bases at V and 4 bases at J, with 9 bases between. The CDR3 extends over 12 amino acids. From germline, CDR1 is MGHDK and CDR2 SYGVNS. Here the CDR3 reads CASRGDPYGYTF. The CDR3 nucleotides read TGTGCCAGCAGGGGGGATCCCTATGGCTACACCTTC.

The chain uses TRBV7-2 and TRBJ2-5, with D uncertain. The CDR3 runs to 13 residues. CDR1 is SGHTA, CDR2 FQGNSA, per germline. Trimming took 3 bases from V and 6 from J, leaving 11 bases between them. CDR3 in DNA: TGTGCCAGCAGCTTTTCTGAAGAAAAGACCCAGTACTTC. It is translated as CASSFSEEKTQYF.

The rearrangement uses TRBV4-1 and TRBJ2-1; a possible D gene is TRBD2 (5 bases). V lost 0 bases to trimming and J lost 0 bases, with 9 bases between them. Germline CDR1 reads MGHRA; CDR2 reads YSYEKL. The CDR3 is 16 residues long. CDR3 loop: CASSQEWRSSYNEQFF. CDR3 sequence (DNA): TGCGCCAGCAGCCAAGAGTGGAGGAGCTCCTACAATGAGCAGTTCTTC.

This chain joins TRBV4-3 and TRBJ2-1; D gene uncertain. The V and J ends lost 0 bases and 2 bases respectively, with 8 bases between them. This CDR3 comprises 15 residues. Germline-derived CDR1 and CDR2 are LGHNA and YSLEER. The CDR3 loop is CASSQEIQPYNEQFF. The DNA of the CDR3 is TGCGCCAGCAGCCAAGAAATTCAGCCCTACAATGAGCAGTTCTTC.

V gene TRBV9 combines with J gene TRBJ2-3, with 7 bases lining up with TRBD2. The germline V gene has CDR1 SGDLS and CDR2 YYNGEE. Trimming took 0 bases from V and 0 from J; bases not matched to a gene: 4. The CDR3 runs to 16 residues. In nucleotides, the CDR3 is TGTGCCAGCAGCGTAGGGCCCGGGGGGAGCACAGATACGCAGTATTTT. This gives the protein CASSVGPGGSTDTQYF.

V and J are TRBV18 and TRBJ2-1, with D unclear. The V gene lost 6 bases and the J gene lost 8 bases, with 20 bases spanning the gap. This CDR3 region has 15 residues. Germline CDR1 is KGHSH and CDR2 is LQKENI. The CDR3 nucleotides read TGTGCCAGCTCCCGCACGCTCCAGCTGACGTATGAGCAGTTCTTC. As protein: CASSRTLQLTYEQFF.

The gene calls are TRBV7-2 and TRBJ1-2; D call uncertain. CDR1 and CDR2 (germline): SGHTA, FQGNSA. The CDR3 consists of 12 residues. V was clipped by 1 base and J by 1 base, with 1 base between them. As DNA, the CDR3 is TGTGCCAGCAGCTTAGATAACTATGGCTACACCTTC. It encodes CASSLDNYGYTF.

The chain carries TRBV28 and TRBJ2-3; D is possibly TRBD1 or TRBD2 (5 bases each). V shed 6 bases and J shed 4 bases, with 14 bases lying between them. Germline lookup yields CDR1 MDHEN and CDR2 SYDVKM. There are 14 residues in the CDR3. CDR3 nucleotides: TGTGCCAGCAGCGGGACCCTCTGGGCAGATACGCAGTATTTT. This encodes CASSGTLWADTQYF.

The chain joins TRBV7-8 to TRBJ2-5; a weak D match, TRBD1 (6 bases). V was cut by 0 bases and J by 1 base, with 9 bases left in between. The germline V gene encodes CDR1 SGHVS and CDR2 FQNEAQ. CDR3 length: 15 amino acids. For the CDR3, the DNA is TGTGCCAGCAGCTTAGCGACAGGCCTCCAAGAGACCCAGTACTTC. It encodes CASSLATGLQETQYF.

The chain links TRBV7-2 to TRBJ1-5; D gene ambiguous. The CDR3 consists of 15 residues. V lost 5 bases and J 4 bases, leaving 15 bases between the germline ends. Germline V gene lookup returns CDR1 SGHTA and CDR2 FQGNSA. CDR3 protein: CASSPDPGRNQPQHF. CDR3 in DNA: TGTGCCAGCAGCCCCGACCCCGGACGAAATCAGCCCCAGCATTTT.

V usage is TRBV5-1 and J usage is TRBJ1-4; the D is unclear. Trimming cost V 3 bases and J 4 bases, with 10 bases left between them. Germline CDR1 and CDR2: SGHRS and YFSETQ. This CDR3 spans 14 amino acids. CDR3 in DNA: TGCGCCAGCAGCTCGGACCGGAATAATGAAAAACTGTTTTTT. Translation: CASSSDRNNEKLFF. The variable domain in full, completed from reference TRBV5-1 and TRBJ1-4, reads KAGVTQTPRYLIKTRGQQVTLSCSPISGHRSVSWYQQTPGQGLQFLFEYFSETQRNKGNFPGRFSGRQFSNSRSEMNVSTLELGDSALYLCASSSDRNNEKLFFGSGTQLSVL.

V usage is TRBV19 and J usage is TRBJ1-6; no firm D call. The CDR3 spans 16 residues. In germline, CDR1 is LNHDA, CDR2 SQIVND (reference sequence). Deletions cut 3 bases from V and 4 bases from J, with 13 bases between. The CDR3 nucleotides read TGTGCCAGTAGTATTACTGCCGGAAATTATAATTCACCCCTCCACTTT. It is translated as CASSITAGNYNSPLHF.